This TCR beta chain is from a study of cytomegalovirus exposure and HLA in healthy donors. Broader study findings: DRB1 had the most TCR associations and HLA-C the fewest, a later analysis found, with rates varying by HLA locus.

As concerns this clone: Its specificity is not known.

The PCR made use of 60 Vbeta and 13 Jbeta primers. Using immunoSEQ multiplex PCR, the repertoire was profiled, and TCRdb retains in-frame clones only, with some absent. The data contain about 150,000 clones, 75% to 90% of them singletons. Germline-derived CDR1 and CDR2 are MDHEN and SYDVKM. The CDR3 extends over 13 amino acids. Trimming shortened V by 3 bases and J by 3 bases, and 6 bases separated the two germline ends. The chain uses TRBV28 and TRBJ1-5; D not resolved. The specimen was PBMCs. This TCR was sampled from a woman between 45 and 65 years old in good health and CMV-seropositive. Written as DNA, the CDR3 is TGTGCCAGCAGTTTGGGCCCCAATCAGCCCCAGCATTTT. Translating it yields CASSLGPNQPQHF.